This T cell receptor (beta chain) appears in the sequencing data of a study of T cell responses to AZD1222 COVID-19 vaccine. In the study overall: Analysis merged second doses at about 4 or about 12 weeks.

Trimming removed 0 bases from V and 0 bases from J, with 8 bases in between. The germline gives CDR1 SGHTA, CDR2 FQGNSA. The CDR3 is made up of 15 amino acids. Clones were read by immunoSEQ multiplex PCR, and TCRdb kept only the in-frame ones, dropping some. The sample consists of about 120,000 clones, approximately 84% of them appearing once. This clone was observed a handful of times. The TCR originated in an adult in good health. Material: peripheral blood, obtained on day 0 of AZD1222 vaccination. V gene TRBV7-2 combines with J gene TRBJ1-2; D not certain. The CDR3 DNA reads as TGTGCCAGCAGCTTAGCCGGCCTAGCTAACTATGGCTACACCTTC. It codes for CASSLAGLANYGYTF.